A single sample is the source of the 27 T cell receptor beta chains below, sequenced in a study of PD-1 blockade in classical Hodgkin lymphoma. Relapses following autologous stem cell transplantation were seen in all patients, with brentuximab vedotin exposure varying. The table came from immunoSEQ multiplex PCR; TCRdb's copy has only in-frame clones and leaves some out. In the table there are around 25,000 clones, about 80% of which are singletons. The source was peripheral blood mononuclear cells (PBMCs), collected at baseline. The receptors come from a human donor with classical Hodgkin lymphoma.

V usage is TRBV4-2 and J usage is TRBJ1-2; D ambiguous. This CDR3 has 13 amino acids. Germline V gives CDR1 LGHNA, CDR2 YNFKEQ. V lost 1 base, J lost 7 bases, and 10 bases lay in between. DNA for the CDR3: TGTGCCAGCAGCCAAGGTTTTGACCGTGGCTACACCTTC. Its translation: CASSQGFDRGYTF.

V usage is TRBV10-3 and J usage is TRBJ2-7, with a weak D call TRBD1 (6 bases). The V end was cut by 10 bases, the J end by 5 bases, with 15 bases between. The CDR3 length is 12 residues. Germline CDR1 ENHRY, CDR2 SYGVKD. The CDR3 region is CATQTGSNEQYF. Here the CDR3 DNA reads TGTGCCACCCAAACAGGGTCCAACGAGCAGTACTTC.

The table lists this clone with a count of one. This chain links TRBV7-2 with TRBJ2-2; TRBD2 matches at 14 bases. CDR3 size: 19 residues. Trimming took 4 bases from V and 0 from J; bases not matched to a gene: 7. Germline-derived CDR1 and CDR2 are SGHTA and FQGNSA. CDR3 sequence reads: CASSSRGLAGATNTGELFF. CDR3 bases: TGTGCCAGCAGCTCAAGGGGACTAGCGGGGGCCACGAACACCGGGGAGCTGTTTTTT.

The chain has TRBV30 and TRBJ2-7, with D tentatively TRBD1 or TRBD2 (7 bases each). Between the trimmed V and J ends, which lost 5 bases and 7 bases, there was a span of 12 bases. CDR3 size: 11 residues. Germline V gene lookup returns CDR1 GTSNPN and CDR2 SVGIG (reference sequence). In DNA, the CDR3 is TGTGCCTGGCGACAGGGAGGGGAGCAGTACTTC. Protein sequence: CAWRQGGEQYF.

V gene TRBV18 combines with J gene TRBJ1-4; D remains ambiguous. The CDR3 loop spans 14 amino acids. The germline V gene encodes CDR1 KGHSH and CDR2 LQKENI. Trimming pared 3 bases from V and 8 bases from J, leaving 13 bases between. The CDR3, as DNA: TGTGCCAGCTCACCCCGGAGGAGTGGGGAAAAACTGTTTTTT. Amino acids: CASSPRRSGEKLFF.

The V call is TRBV7-2, the J call TRBJ2-7; TRBD1 matches at 7 bases. The CDR3 runs 15 residues. J gave up 3 bases and V 5 bases, and 10 bases lay outside the gene matches. Germline lookup yields CDR1 SGHTA and CDR2 FQGNSA. The CDR3 loop is CASSRGTANRYEQYF. CDR3 DNA: TGTGCCAGCAGCCGAGGGACAGCGAATCGCTACGAGCAGTACTTC.

The chain employs TRBV4-1 and TRBJ1-5; possibly TRBD1 for D (6 bases). The CDR3 spans 15 residues. Trimming pared 5 bases from V and 1 base from J, leaving 12 bases between. Germline lookup yields CDR1 MGHRA and CDR2 YSYEKL. CDR3 in DNA: TGCGCCAGCAGCTGGCACAGGGTGAGCAATCAGCCCCAGCATTTT. Translation: CASSWHRVSNQPQHF.

The chain is built from TRBV2 and TRBJ2-7; TRBD2 might be the D (6 bases). The germline V and J ends were trimmed by 1 base and 7 bases, with 17 bases remaining between them. The CDR3 spans 15 residues. Germline assignment: CDR1 SNHLY and CDR2 FYNNEI. The CDR3 coding sequence is TGTGCCAGCAGTGAAGAGGCCTTCGGGGGTGCGGAGCAGTACTTC. It specifies CASSEEAFGGAEQYF.

This clone was detected a few times. The chain uses TRBV19 and TRBJ1-1; TRBD1 matches 7 bases. The germline V gene encodes CDR1 LNHDA and CDR2 SQIVND (reference sequence). This CDR3 region has 12 residues. The V segment lost 5 bases and the J segment 6 bases; nucleotides outside the gene matches: 3. CDR3 in DNA: TGTGCCAGTAGTGACAGGGAGGCTGAAGCTTTCTTT. The encoded protein is CASSDREAEAFF.

This clone was detected only a few times. The J gene is TRBJ1-1, the V gene TRBV19; D gene unclear. Germline V gene sequence: CDR1 LNHDA, CDR2 SQIVND (reference sequence). Trimming left V 5 bases short and J 7 bases short, with 8 bases between. The CDR3 sequence is 11 residues long. DNA of the CDR3: TGTGCCAGTAGTCTAAGACGTGAAGCTTTCTTT. It yields the protein CASSLRREAFF.

This clone was detected only a few times. The chain has TRBV7-2 and TRBJ2-3; 13 bases are a match to TRBD2. CDR3 size: 14 residues. J was trimmed by 6 bases and V by 4 bases; bases with no gene match: 1. Looked up from germline, CDR1 is SGHTA and CDR2 is FQGNSA. CDR3 bases: TGTGCCAGCAGCTGGGGACTAGCGGGGGATACGCAGTATTTT. Translated, it gives CASSWGLAGDTQYF.

This clone came up a few times. The chain recombines TRBV9 with TRBJ2-2, with D tentatively TRBD2 (6 bases). Deletions cut 3 bases from V and 2 bases from J, with 11 bases between. The CDR3 runs to 15 residues. Germline values: CDR1 SGDLS, CDR2 YYNGEE. The CDR3 here is CASSGRGYNTGELFF. The CDR3 nucleotides are TGTGCCAGCAGCGGTCGGGGGTACAACACCGGGGAGCTGTTTTTT.

The rearrangement joins TRBV7-2 to TRBJ2-2; possible D gene TRBD1, 6 bases. V shed 6 bases and J shed 0 bases, with 11 bases lying between them. CDR1 and CDR2 (germline): SGHTA, FQGNSA. The CDR3 loop spans 15 amino acids. As DNA, the CDR3 is TGTGCCAGCAGTAAACAGGGTGCGAACACCGGGGAGCTGTTTTTT. It codes for CASSKQGANTGELFF.

The chain couples TRBV19 to TRBJ1-5; D gene ambiguous. V shed 5 bases and J shed 10 bases, with 18 bases lying between them. The length of the CDR3 is 14 residues. The germline V gene has CDR1 LNHDA and CDR2 SQIVND (reference sequence). CDR3: CASSDGPGGRPQHF. As DNA, the CDR3 is TGTGCCAGTAGTGATGGGCCCGGAGGTAGACCCCAGCATTTT. The full variable domain, completed using reference TRBV19 and TRBJ1-5, is DGGITQSPKYLFRKEGQNVTLSCEQNLNHDAMYWYRQDPGQGLRLIYYSQIVNDFQKGDIAEGYSVSREKKESFPLTVTSAQKNPTAFYLCASSDGPGGRPQHFGDGTRLSIL.

The chain employs TRBV18 and TRBJ1-1, with D uncertain. Germline-derived CDR1 and CDR2 are KGHSH and LQKENI. V was cut by 2 bases and J by 3 bases, with 10 bases left in between. The CDR3 consists of 14 residues. The DNA of the CDR3 is TGTGCCAGCTCACCAAGTGGGAGGGACACTGAAGCTTTCTTT. Translation gives CASSPSGRDTEAFF.

The rearrangement joins TRBV5-1 to TRBJ2-5; a weak D match, TRBD1 (6 bases). Germline V gene sequence: CDR1 SGHRS, CDR2 YFSETQ. The CDR3 has 16 residues. V was pared by 4 bases and J by 2 bases, with 18 bases between. CDR3: CASSPAGVWGQETQYF. The CDR3 DNA sequence: TGCGCCAGCAGCCCAGCAGGGGTATGGGGGCAAGAGACCCAGTACTTC.

This clone was recorded once. The junction differs from germline at one of its ends, possibly a read error. The chain links TRBV7-7 to TRBJ2-2, with D possibly being TRBD2 (5 bases). There are 16 residues in the CDR3. Per germline, CDR1 SSHAT and CDR2 FNYEAQ (reference sequence). Written as DNA, the CDR3 is TGTGCTAGCAGCCGTAGACTAACCCCGAGCACCGGGGAGCTGTTTTTT. This codes for CASSRRLTPSTGELFF.

The chain couples TRBV6-1 to TRBJ1-1; D not resolved. The V end lost 5 bases, the J end lost 3 bases, and 7 bases lay between the germline ends. The CDR3 totals 12 residues. Germline V gene lookup returns CDR1 MNHNS and CDR2 SASEGT. CDR3 protein: CASSYPDTEAFF. In DNA form, the CDR3 reads TGTGCCAGCAGTTATCCCGACACTGAAGCTTTCTTT.

The chain has TRBV4-3 and TRBJ1-1; D uncertain. V gave up 0 bases and J gave up 1 base, with 9 bases separating them. The CDR3 length is 15 residues. Germline V lookup: CDR1 LGHNA, CDR2 YSLEER. CDR3: CASSQDGARNTEAFF. The DNA for the CDR3 is TGCGCCAGCAGCCAAGATGGCGCGAGGAACACTGAAGCTTTCTTT.

This sequence joins TRBV5-6 and TRBJ1-5; D might be TRBD1 (6 bases). Germline CDR1 and CDR2: SGHDT and YYEEEE. Trimming took off 0 bases at V and 3 bases at J, with 10 bases between the two ends. The CDR3 length is 15 residues. This chain's CDR3 is CASSLAGHLNQPQHF. The CDR3 DNA is TGTGCCAGCAGCTTGGCGGGACACCTCAATCAGCCCCAGCATTTT.

V usage is TRBV10-3 and J usage is TRBJ1-2; 7 bases line up with TRBD1. The CDR3 is 14 amino acids. Trimming took 6 bases from V and 0 from J; bases not matched to a gene: 4. The germline CDR1 and CDR2 sequences are ENHRY and SYGVKD. The CDR3 protein is CAIRDRPTNYGYTF. CDR3 coding DNA: TGTGCCATCAGGGACAGGCCCACTAACTATGGCTACACCTTC.

V and J are TRBV30 and TRBJ1-1; 7 bases are shared with TRBD1. In germline, CDR1 is GTSNPN, CDR2 SVGIG (reference sequence). The CDR3 is 14 residues long. The ends lost 0 bases at V and 1 base at J; junction bases unmatched: 2. CDR3 protein: CAWSVGTANTEAFF. In nucleotides, the CDR3 is TGTGCCTGGAGTGTAGGGACAGCGAACACTGAAGCTTTCTTT.

V gene TRBV5-1 combines with J gene TRBJ1-3; D ambiguous. The CDR3 has 17 residues. V lost 1 base to trimming and J lost 0 bases, with 14 bases between them. Per the germline V gene, CDR1 is SGHRS and CDR2 is YFSETQ. CDR3: CASSLRSQAASGNTIYF. In DNA form, the CDR3 reads TGCGCCAGCAGCTTGCGTAGTCAGGCCGCCTCTGGAAACACCATATATTTT.

In its sample, this clone was seen once. CDR3 residues: CASSDELAKYEQYF. In nucleotides, the CDR3 is TGCGCCAGCAGTGACGAACTAGCGAAGTACGAGCAGTACTTC. This sequence joins TRBV10-2 and TRBJ2-7; 7 nucleotides line up with TRBD2. CDR3 length: 14 residues. Trimming removed 3 bases from V and 4 bases from J; junction bases left unmatched: 6. The germline CDR1 and CDR2 sequences are WSHSY and SAAADI.

The CDR3 DNA sequence: TGTGCCAGCAGCTTAGGCCCCACCCGAGGTGAGCAGTTCTTC. Translating gives CASSLGPTRGEQFF. The chain employs TRBV7-2 and TRBJ2-1; unclear D gene. V was pared by 1 base and J by 9 bases, with 13 bases between. The CDR3 is made up of 14 amino acids. Germline CDR1 and CDR2: SGHTA and FQGNSA.

This chain connects TRBV4-1 to TRBJ1-6; D perhaps matches TRBD1 (6 bases). Germline V gene lookup returns CDR1 MGHRA and CDR2 YSYEKL. The CDR3 is 15 amino acids. Trimming pared 4 bases from V and 9 bases from J, leaving 16 bases between. CDR3 sequence: CASSPQTRGASPLHF. The CDR3 coding sequence is TGCGCCAGCAGCCCCCAGACAAGGGGGGCTTCACCCCTCCACTTT.

V and J are TRBV15 and TRBJ2-3, with D possibly being TRBD1 (5 bases). CDR1 and CDR2 from the germline V gene are LNHNV and YYDKDF (reference sequence). This CDR3 is built from 17 residues. The ends were cut back, 0 bases at V and 0 bases at J, with 13 bases in the middle. The CDR3 here is CATSRDFGQGSTDTQYF. The CDR3 nucleotides read TGTGCCACCAGCAGAGATTTTGGGCAGGGAAGCACAGATACGCAGTATTTT.